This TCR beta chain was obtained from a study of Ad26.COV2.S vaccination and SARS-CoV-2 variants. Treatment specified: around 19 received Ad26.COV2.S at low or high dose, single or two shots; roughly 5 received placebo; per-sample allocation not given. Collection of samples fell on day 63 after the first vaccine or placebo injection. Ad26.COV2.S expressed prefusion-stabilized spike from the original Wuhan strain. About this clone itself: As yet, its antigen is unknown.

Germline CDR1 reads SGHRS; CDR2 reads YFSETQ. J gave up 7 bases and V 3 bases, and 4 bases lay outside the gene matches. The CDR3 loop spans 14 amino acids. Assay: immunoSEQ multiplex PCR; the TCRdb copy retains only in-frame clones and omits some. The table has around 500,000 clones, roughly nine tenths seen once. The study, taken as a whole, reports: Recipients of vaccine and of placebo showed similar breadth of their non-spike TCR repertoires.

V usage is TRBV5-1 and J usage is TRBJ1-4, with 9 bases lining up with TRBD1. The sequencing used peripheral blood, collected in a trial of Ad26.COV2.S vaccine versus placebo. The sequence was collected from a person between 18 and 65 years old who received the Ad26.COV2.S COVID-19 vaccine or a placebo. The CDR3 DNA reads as TGCGCCAGCAGCTATACAGGGGGCGTTGAAAAACTGTTTTTT. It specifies CASSYTGGVEKLFF.